The clone carrying this TCR beta chain was counted a few times. This entry is derived from a study of blood T cell repertoires in COVID-19. V lost 0 bases and J lost 5; bases outside the gene matches: 10. CDR3 length: 16 amino acids. Germline V gives CDR1 PRHDT, CDR2 FYEKMQ (reference sequence). Produced via immunoSEQ multiplex PCR; TCRdb's table is partial and in-frame only. The sample includes about 170,000 clones, 70% to 85% of them seen just once. The receptor's source is a man aged 55 to 70 who had recovered from COVID-19. The rearrangement joins TRBV13 to TRBJ2-7; 7 bases agree with TRBD1. Sample: peripheral blood. The CDR3 sequence is CASSLGGRGRGNEQYF. The CDR3, as DNA: TGTGCCAGCAGCTTAGGAGGACGGGGCAGGGGGAACGAGCAGTACTTC.